The 2 T cell receptor beta chains reported below all come from one sample, sequenced in a study of identical twins' blood T cells. TCRdb itself ran the 5' RACE reads through MiXCR, one entry per CDR3 protein. The data show a few hundred thousand distinct CDR3 sequences, 25% to 35% seen once. Source material: PBMCs. Source of these receptors: a woman aged 18 to 55 in good health.

The chain couples TRBV7-9 to TRBJ1-3; TRBD1 is a possible D gene (5 bases). The CDR3 has 15 amino acids. V lost 3 bases, J lost 5 bases, and 14 bases lay in between. The germline gives CDR1 SEHNR, CDR2 FQNEAQ (reference sequence). In DNA, the CDR3 is TGTGCCAGCAGCTTGTTCAGGGCCCCAAGAAACACCATATATTTT. Amino acid sequence: CASSLFRAPRNTIYF.

The chain is built from TRBV27 and TRBJ1-1; 8 nucleotides line up with TRBD1. CDR3 size: 15 residues. CDR1 is MNHEY, CDR2 SMNVEV, per germline (reference sequence). V lost 4 bases and J lost 4; bases outside the gene matches: 8. The CDR3 reads CASSSYQGAFTEAFF. The DNA for the CDR3 is TGTGCCAGCAGTTCTTATCAGGGGGCTTTCACTGAAGCTTTCTTT.